This TCR beta chain is drawn from a study of T cells in Graves' hyperthyroidism and ophthalmopathy (dated by TCRdb to the late 2010s). Background on the whole study: Peripheral blood was sampled at the time of initial diagnosis, prior to any treatment. To identify distinguishing TCR V-J signatures, a discovery cohort of about a hundred patients was used, comprising approximately 40 with Graves' ophthalmopathy and approximately 57 with stable Graves' hyperthyroidism. An independent validation cohort of around 19 hyperthyroidism patients and 17 patients who later progressed to ophthalmopathy tested prospective prediction of ophthalmopathy. The 100 discovery patients were randomly split 7:3 into training and test sets. The study also compared thyroid tissue and blood T-cell repertoires from over 5 Graves' hyperthyroidism patients. Following sampling, methimazole starting at 30 mg daily was given to hyperthyroidism patients, and high-dose intravenous methylprednisolone was given to ophthalmopathy patients. The paper reports TCR Vbeta CDR3 sequencing of roughly 140 peripheral blood samples: around 41 ophthalmopathy, over 70 hyperthyroidism and approximately 17 progressor patients.

The TCR beta CDR3 regions were amplified from the RNA transcripts. The TCR CDR3 was subjected to a first round of RT-PCR using the HTBI primer set and the Qiagen OneStep RT-PCR kit. Libraries were constructed in a second round of multiplex PCR, after which size selection and purification were performed. The libraries were sequenced on an Illumina HiSeq2000 using paired-end 100 bp reads. The study's processing was this. Raw data were processed with SOAPnuke, discarding reads with adapters, uncalled bases, mean Phred below 15, or no exact constant-primer or identifier match. High-quality paired reads were merged using COPE v1.2.5, and each unique nucleotide sequence was defined as a clonotype. Clonotypes were aligned to IMGT TRBV, TRBD and TRBJ reference segments using MiTCR v1.1. The analysis was restricted to V-J combinations with a frequency above 0.0001, which together covered 99% to 99.2% of the repertoires. A TCS score was defined as the ratio of F50 (clonal expansion) to E x V (chaos), with BLOSUM62-based TCRdist applied between CDR3 peptides within each V-J. Welch's t-statistics and random forest reduced fewer than 600 V-J features to 13, which were used in a naive Bayes classifier (R e1071). TCRdb ran its own pipeline on the public reads, namely fastp trimming at Q25 and MiXCR clone calling, and kept in-frame beta chains. Rows merge per CDR3 protein into single entries with the most common DNA and genes. TCRdb, not the original authors, processed these V and J calls. Present in this sample are about 350,000 distinct CDR3 sequences, approximately 13% of which were seen just once. The biggest ten clones account for 20% to 25% of the sample.

The sample holds many counts of this clonotype. Its cognate antigen has yet to be identified. Base qualities are missing; no much larger clone stands one base away. Graves' hyperthyroidism was defined as stable when no progression to ophthalmopathy occurred over 18 months of follow-up. The hyperthyroidism patients were between 18 and 65 years old and newly diagnosed, with a disease duration of less than 2 months. Any patient with an uncontrolled infection, another autoimmune disease, pregnancy or lactation was excluded. Diagnoses relied on clinical symptoms, serum thyroxine and TRAb, thyroid ultrasound and orbital computed tomography. Ficoll-Paque density gradient centrifugation was used to isolate PBMCs from around 10 ml of fresh peripheral blood. Total RNA was extracted using Trizol reagent, and RNA quality was assessed on an Agilent 2100 Bioanalyzer. Study-wide conclusions, independent of this receptor: Most expanded thyroid clonotypes (frequency above 0.001) were also detected in blood, suggesting blood repertoires may reflect thyroid immune responses. During validation, the model predicted progression to ophthalmopathy a median of roughly 7.1 months ahead of onset, with around 71% sensitivity and 72% to 85% specificity. No statistical method was used to fix the sample size in advance, and group allocation was not hidden from the investigators. Ophthalmopathy was separated from stable hyperthyroidism by a 13 V-J signature model, with 87.88% sensitivity and approximately 81% specificity obtained in cross-validation and 80%/75% obtained in testing.

This sequence originates from a woman in her twenties or thirties with Graves' hyperthyroidism. Sequenced material: blood.

The sequenced DNA: TGCGCCAGCAGCTTGGAACCGGGTTGGAGGGGACCTGACGAGCAGTACTTC. It encodes CASSLEPGWRGPDEQYF. The chain was built from TRBV5-1 and TRBJ2-7; a weak D assignment points to TRBD2 (6 bases agree). Including cysteine and phenylalanine, the CDR3 has 17 amino acids. The sequence is cut down to CDR3 DNA, 51 bases in frame from base 1. The junction shows trimming of 0 bases on V and 5 bases on J, plus 21 bases between the germline ends. The germline V gene yields SGHRS for CDR1 and YFSETQ for CDR2. Reference TRBV5-1 and TRBJ2-7 proteins supply the regions before and after the CDR3; the full variable domain is: KAGVTQTPRYLIKTRGQQVTLSCSPISGHRSVSWYQQTPGQGLQFLFEYFSETQRNKGNFPGRFSGRQFSNSRSEMNVSTLELGDSALYLCASSLEPGWRGPDEQYFGPGTRLTVT.